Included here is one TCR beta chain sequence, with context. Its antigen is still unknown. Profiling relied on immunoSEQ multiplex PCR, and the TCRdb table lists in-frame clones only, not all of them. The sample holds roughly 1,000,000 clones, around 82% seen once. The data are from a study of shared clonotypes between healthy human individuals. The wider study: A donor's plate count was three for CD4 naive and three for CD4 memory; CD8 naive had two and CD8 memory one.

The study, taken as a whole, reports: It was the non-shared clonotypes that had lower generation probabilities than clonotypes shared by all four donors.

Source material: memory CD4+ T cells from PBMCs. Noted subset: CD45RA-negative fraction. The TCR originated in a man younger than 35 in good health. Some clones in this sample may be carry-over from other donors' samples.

CDR3 nucleotide sequence: TGTGCCAGCAGCTTCTCCCGTCTGGAGGATGGCTACACCTTC. Residues: CASSFSRLEDGYTF. The chain has TRBV7-7 and TRBJ1-2; D call uncertain. The V end lost 3 bases, the J end lost 6 bases, and 14 bases lay between the germline ends. This CDR3 region has 14 residues. Germline values: CDR1 SSHAT, CDR2 FNYEAQ (reference sequence).